The source of this T cell receptor beta chain is a study of T cell responses to AZD1222 COVID-19 vaccine. Whole-study findings and limits: Repertoire sampling happened only post peak T cell response. The donor group comprised mostly white British people and more females; the analysis possibly underestimated clonal diversity. Spike-specific TCR depth and breadth grew after two AZD1222 doses. Regions left unmutated in variants are reportedly the target of nearly half of spike-specific TCRs.

The CDR3 consists of 15 residues. Trimming shortened V by 1 base and J by 8 bases, and 13 bases separated the two germline ends. CDR1 and CDR2 from the germline V gene are SGHRS and YFSETQ. Profiled with immunoSEQ multiplex PCR; TCRdb holds only in-frame clones, not every one. The sample has more than 95,000 clones, roughly 89% seen once. This clone was counted once. Antigen specificity is unknown. The sample in question was peripheral blood, obtained on day 0 of AZD1222 vaccination. The TCR originated in an adult in good health. J is TRBJ2-6 and V is TRBV5-1; perhaps TRBD1 as D (6 bases). In DNA form, the CDR3 reads TGCGCCAGCAGCTTGATGGGGGCTCCCCCCAACGTCCTGACTTTC. Encoded protein: CASSLMGAPPNVLTF. Complete variable domain (other parts from reference TRBV5-1 and TRBJ2-6): KAGVTQTPRYLIKTRGQQVTLSCSPISGHRSVSWYQQTPGQGLQFLFEYFSETQRNKGNFPGRFSGRQFSNSRSEMNVSTLELGDSALYLCASSLMGAPPNVLTFGAGSRLTVL.